The 11 T cell receptor beta chains given below trace back to one sample, sequenced in a study of T cells in Graves' hyperthyroidism and ophthalmopathy. RNA transcripts provided the source from which TCR beta CDR3 regions were amplified. The HTBI primer set was used in a first-round RT-PCR of the TCR CDR3. TCRdb fed the multiplex PCR reads into MiXCR, producing one record per CDR3 protein. This sample has hundreds of thousands of distinct CDR3 sequences; approximately 15% occur once, and the top ten carry over 3.5%. The sequencing sample was made of blood. Every receptor here comes from a woman between 40 and 50 years old with Graves' ophthalmopathy.

This clonotype came up many times. The gene calls are TRBV28 and TRBJ1-2, with 8 bases identical to TRBD1. CDR3 length: 12 amino acids. The V segment lost 5 bases and the J segment 8 bases; nucleotides outside the gene matches: 4. Germline CDR1 reads MDHEN; CDR2 reads SYDVKM. CDR3 protein: CASSQGAKGYTF. CDR3 nucleotide sequence: TGTGCCAGCAGTCAGGGGGCGAAGGGCTACACCTTC.

This clonotype came up many times. The chain employs TRBV19 and TRBJ1-1; D is ambiguous. V was cut by 5 bases and J by 2 bases, with 9 bases left in between. The CDR3 loop spans 13 amino acids. Germline CDR1 is LNHDA and CDR2 is SQIVND (reference sequence). CDR3 DNA: TGTGCCAGTAGTGTTCAGCTTAACACTGAAGCTTTCTTT. Its protein is CASSVQLNTEAFF.

This clonotype was counted a few times. The V call is TRBV5-6, the J call TRBJ2-2; 8 positions agree with TRBD2. This CDR3 comprises 13 residues. Trimming took 4 bases from V and 7 from J; bases not matched to a gene: 3. CDR1 and CDR2 from the germline V gene are SGHDT and YYEEEE. CDR3 loop: CASSQTSVGELFF. The DNA for the CDR3 is TGTGCCAGCAGCCAGACTAGCGTCGGGGAGCTGTTTTTT.

This chain links TRBV6-2 or TRBV6-3 with TRBJ2-5, with 7 positions matching TRBD2. The CDR3 length is 11 residues. The V and J ends lost 8 bases and 3 bases, in that order; junction bases with no gene match: 0. Per germline, CDR1 MNHEY and CDR2 SVGEGT. The chain's CDR3 is CASAGEETQYF. DNA of the CDR3: TGTGCCAGCGCGGGAGAAGAGACCCAGTACTTC.

This clonotype showed up many times. The CDR3 DNA follows: TGCGCCAGCAGCTTGGGGGACGGGGAATGGCATGGCTACACCTTC. Translating gives CASSLGDGEWHGYTF. The chain uses TRBV5-1 and TRBJ1-2; tentative D call: TRBD1 (5 bases). The CDR3 runs to 15 residues. V shed 0 bases and J shed 6 bases, with 15 bases lying between them. Looked up from germline, CDR1 is SGHRS and CDR2 is YFSETQ.

Written as DNA, the CDR3 is TGTGCCAGCAGTTTGAAGGCTAGCGGGAGTGGTGAGCAGTACTTC. It translates to CASSLKASGSGEQYF. The J gene is TRBJ2-7, the V gene TRBV27; 10 bases line up with TRBD2. V trimming: 3 bases; J trimming: 7 bases; junction bases outside the gene matches: 9. The CDR3 consists of 15 residues. Germline assignment: CDR1 MNHEY and CDR2 SMNVEV (reference sequence).

The chain uses TRBV7-8 and TRBJ2-7, with 8 bases identical to TRBD2. This CDR3 contains 17 residues. V dropped 0 bases and J dropped 6; count of bases not matched to a gene: 13. Per the germline V gene, CDR1 is SGHVS and CDR2 is FQNEAQ. As DNA, the CDR3 is TGTGCCAGCAGCTTAGCGGAGACGGGAGGGTATAGGAGCGAGCAGTACTTC. Amino acid sequence: CASSLAETGGYRSEQYF.

V usage is TRBV28 and J usage is TRBJ2-7; no reliable D call. Trimming stripped 5 bases from V and 7 bases from J, with 18 bases between. Germline CDR1 reads MDHEN; CDR2 reads SYDVKM. The CDR3 is 14 amino acids. The CDR3 DNA follows: TGTGCCAGCAGTAGTCCTGACGGGTCCAGGGAGCAGTACTTC. It translates to CASSSPDGSREQYF.

The chain is built from TRBV20-1 and TRBJ2-5; D may be TRBD2 (5 bases). Trimming shortened V by 3 bases and J by 4 bases, and 15 bases separated the two germline ends. Germline CDR1 and CDR2: DFQATT and SNEGSKA (reference sequence). CDR3 length equals 14 residues. For the CDR3, the DNA is TGCAGTGCTAGTGAGGGAGCTCCGGGAGAGACCCAGTACTTC. This sequence encodes CSASEGAPGETQYF.

This clonotype was seen repeatedly, ten times or more. The V and J genes are TRBV29-1 and TRBJ2-7; the D is unclear. The germline V gene has CDR1 SQVTM and CDR2 ANQGSEA. This CDR3 region has 13 residues. Trimming removed 3 bases at V and 2 bases at J, with 11 bases between. As DNA, the CDR3 is TGCAGCGTTGAGCAGGCTAACCCCTACGAGCAGTACTTC. This translates into CSVEQANPYEQYF.

At least ten counts were recorded for this clonotype. The V and J genes are TRBV20-1 and TRBJ1-2; 10 bases fit TRBD1. Trimming cost V 5 bases and J 5 bases; bases outside gene matches: 2. The CDR3 length is 12 residues. The germline CDR1 and CDR2 sequences are DFQATT and SNEGSKA (reference sequence). CDR3 residues: CSAGDRGYGYTF. In nucleotides, the CDR3 is TGCAGTGCTGGGGACAGGGGTTATGGCTACACCTTC.